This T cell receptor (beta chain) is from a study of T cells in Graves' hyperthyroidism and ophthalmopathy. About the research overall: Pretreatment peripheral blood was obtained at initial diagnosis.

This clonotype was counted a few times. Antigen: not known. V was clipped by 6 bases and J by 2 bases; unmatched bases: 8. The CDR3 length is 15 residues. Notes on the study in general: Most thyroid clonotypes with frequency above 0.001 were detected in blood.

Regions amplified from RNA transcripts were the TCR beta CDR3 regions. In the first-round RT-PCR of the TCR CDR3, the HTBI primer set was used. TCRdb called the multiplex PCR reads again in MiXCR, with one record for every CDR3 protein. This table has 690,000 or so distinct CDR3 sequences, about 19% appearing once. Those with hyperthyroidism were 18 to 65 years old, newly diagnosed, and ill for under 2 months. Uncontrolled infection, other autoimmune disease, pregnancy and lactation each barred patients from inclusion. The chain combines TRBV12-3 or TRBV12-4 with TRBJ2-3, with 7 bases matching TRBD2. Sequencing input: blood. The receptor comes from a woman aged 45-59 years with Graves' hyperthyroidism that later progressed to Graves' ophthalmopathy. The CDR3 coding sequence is TGTGCCAGCAGCCAGTACGGGGGGACCACAGATACGCAGTATTTT. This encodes CASSQYGGTTDTQYF.